Following are 32 T cell receptor beta chains from one sample sequenced in a study of early T cells in non-severe SARS-CoV-2 infection. MiXCR, applied by TCRdb to the 5' RACE reads, yields one record per CDR3 protein. Among 75,000 to 80,000 distinct CDR3 sequences listed, around 10% were seen once. Sequenced material: whole blood, taken at baseline. These receptors all stem from an adult who was a healthcare worker with PCR-confirmed SARS-CoV-2 infection or an uninfected control (not recorded which).

This chain links TRBV12-3 or TRBV12-4 with TRBJ2-1, with 7 positions matching TRBD1. The V segment lost 8 bases and the J segment 6 bases; nucleotides outside the gene matches: 7. The CDR3 contains 13 residues. As DNA, the CDR3 is TGTGCCAGCCAGACAGGGCCCACCAATGAGCAGTTCTTC. This codes for CASQTGPTNEQFF.

This clonotype was seen repeatedly, ten times or more. The chain joins TRBV29-1 to TRBJ1-2; D is possibly TRBD1 (5 bases). The V and J ends lost 3 bases and 8 bases respectively, with 13 bases between them. This CDR3 region has 12 residues. Germline CDR1 SQVTM, CDR2 ANQGSEA. The CDR3 coding sequence is TGCAGCGTTGACCCGCCGGGGGGAGGCTACACCTTC. As protein: CSVDPPGGGYTF. Supplemented by reference TRBV29-1 and TRBJ1-2, the full variable domain reads SAVISQKPSRDICQRGTSLTIQCQVDSQVTMMFWYRQQPGQSLTLIATANQGSEATYESGFVIDKFPISRPNLTFSTLTVSNMSPEDSSIYLCSVDPPGGGYTFGSGTRLTVV.

Only a few counts were recorded for this clonotype. The rearrangement joins TRBV3-1 to TRBJ2-1; D is ambiguous. The CDR3 has 16 residues. Germline V lookup: CDR1 LGHDT, CDR2 YNNKEL (reference sequence). With 1 base removed from V and 1 base from J, the gap between germline ends came to 11 bases. Written as DNA, the CDR3 is TGTGCCAGCAGCCAAGCTAGGAGTTGGTCCTACAATGAGCAGTTCTTC. Protein product: CASSQARSWSYNEQFF.

This clonotype came up many times. J is TRBJ2-7 and V is TRBV6-5, with 10 bases that match TRBD2. The V gene's germline CDR1 is MNHEY and CDR2 SVGAGI. CDR3 length: 15 amino acids. After removal of 5 bases from V and 1 base from J, the junction contained 5 bases not matched to a gene. Written as DNA, the CDR3 is TGTGCCAGCAGTCCAACTAGCGGGGCTTCCTACGAGCAGTACTTC. Encoded protein: CASSPTSGASYEQYF.

This clonotype was detected a few times. The chain combines TRBV3-2 with TRBJ2-3. TRBV3-2 is a known pseudogene. CDR3 size: 16 residues. This chain's CDR3 is CASSQDSTTRTDTQYF. Here the CDR3 DNA reads TGTGCCAGCAGCCAAGATAGCACTACCCGCACAGATACGCAGTATTTT.

This clonotype has only a few counts. The V and J genes are TRBV29-1 and TRBJ1-4; TRBD1 matches 8 bases. The ends lost 6 bases at V and 3 bases at J; junction bases unmatched: 6. The CDR3 spans 14 residues. The germline gives CDR1 SQVTM, CDR2 ANQGSEA. The CDR3 region is CSVDMTGANEKLFF. In nucleotides, the CDR3 is TGCAGCGTCGACATGACAGGGGCTAATGAAAAACTGTTTTTT.

This chain links TRBV6-2 or TRBV6-3 with TRBJ2-7; D might be TRBD2 (5 bases). The CDR3 extends over 11 amino acids. V was shortened by 10 bases and J by 7 bases, with 14 bases between the two germline ends. Looked up from germline, CDR1 is MNHEY and CDR2 is SVGEGT. The CDR3 DNA reads TGTGCCACCTCGTCCGCGGGTGAGCAGTACTTC. This encodes CATSSAGEQYF.

The chain links TRBV12-3 or TRBV12-4 to TRBJ2-4, with TRBD2 matching 7 bases. V dropped 3 bases and J dropped 8; count of bases not matched to a gene: 13. The CDR3 runs to 16 residues. In DNA, the CDR3 is TGTGCCAGCAGTTTGGGGAGGGTTTGGGGGATGGACATTCAGTACTTC. This codes for CASSLGRVWGMDIQYF.

This chain connects TRBV28 to TRBJ2-3; D possibly corresponds to TRBD2 (6 bases). Germline loops: CDR1 MDHEN, CDR2 SYDVKM. Trimming took 5 bases from V and 8 from J, leaving 8 bases between them. The CDR3 length is 11 residues. The CDR3 protein is CASSMGGTQYF. CDR3 sequence (DNA): TGTGCCAGCAGTATGGGGGGTACGCAGTATTTT.

This clonotype was picked up a small number of times. The chain joins TRBV11-2 to TRBJ1-2; no firm D call. The CDR3 has 12 amino acids. Trimming pared 6 bases from V and 7 bases from J, leaving 12 bases between. Germline CDR1 reads SGHAT; CDR2 reads FQNNGV. CDR3 loop: CASRPSVGGYTF. In nucleotides, the CDR3 is TGTGCCAGCAGACCATCGGTTGGTGGCTACACCTTC.

This clonotype appeared a single time. The chain carries TRBV28 and TRBJ2-7, with a possible D match to TRBD2 (5 bases). The CDR3 is made up of 15 amino acids. V lost 5 bases to trimming and J lost 6 bases, with 20 bases between them. Germline V lookup: CDR1 MDHEN, CDR2 SYDVKM. CDR3 DNA: TGTGCCAGCAGTGCCTATAGGAGGCGGCTTGGCGAGCAGTACTTC. It yields the protein CASSAYRRRLGEQYF.

This clonotype was detected ten times or more. This sequence joins TRBV11-2 and TRBJ2-1, with 7 positions matching TRBD2. CDR1 and CDR2 from the germline V gene are SGHAT and FQNNGV. This CDR3 has 15 residues. With V trimmed by 6 bases and J by 1 base, 6 bases remained unmatched. CDR3 residues: CASRGGGGSYNEQFF. The CDR3 bases are TGTGCCAGCAGGGGCGGCGGGGGATCCTACAATGAGCAGTTCTTC.

This clonotype has at least ten counts. The chain recombines TRBV30 with TRBJ2-7, with TRBD2 identical over 7 bases. Germline loops: CDR1 GTSNPN, CDR2 SVGIG (reference sequence). V lost 5 bases to trimming and J lost 2 bases; unmatched junction nucleotides: 9. CDR3 length equals 14 residues. In DNA form, the CDR3 reads TGTGCCTGGGGCCTGGGAGGGTCCGCCTACGAGCAGTACTTC. Encoded protein: CAWGLGGSAYEQYF.

This clonotype came up many times. The chain has TRBV5-1 and TRBJ2-7; 9 nucleotides align to TRBD1. Germline values: CDR1 SGHRS, CDR2 YFSETQ. This CDR3 contains 14 residues. J lost 3 bases, V lost 2 bases, and 3 bases had no gene match. CDR3 coding DNA: TGCGCCAGCAGCTTTGGGACAGGGAACTACGAGCAGTACTTC. Its protein is CASSFGTGNYEQYF.

This chain connects TRBV6-2 or TRBV6-3 to TRBJ2-3; 9 nucleotides match TRBD1. V lost 6 bases and J lost 6; bases outside the gene matches: 7. CDR3 length: 14 amino acids. CDR1 and CDR2 (germline): MNHEY, SVGEGT. The CDR3 nucleotides read TGTGCCAGCAGCGAAGGACAGGGGAAGGATACGCAGTATTTT. The encoded protein is CASSEGQGKDTQYF.

This clonotype was detected a few times. This chain joins TRBV20-1 and TRBJ1-4, with a possible D match to TRBD1 (6 bases). CDR1 is DFQATT, CDR2 SNEGSKA, per germline (reference sequence). The V end lost 4 bases, the J end lost 8 bases, and 14 bases lay between the germline ends. This CDR3 comprises 13 residues. CDR3 sequence: CSAMSDRHEKLFF. Written as DNA, the CDR3 is TGCAGTGCTATGAGCGACAGGCACGAAAAACTGTTTTTT.

The table lists this clonotype with a few counts. This chain joins TRBV10-2 and TRBJ1-2; 8 bases are shared with TRBD1. This CDR3 is 16 amino acids long. V dropped 3 bases and J dropped 4; count of bases not matched to a gene: 10. Germline loops: CDR1 WSHSY, CDR2 SAAADI. Here the CDR3 DNA reads TGCGCCAGCAGTGACCGATGGCAGGGGGCTGGCTATGGCTACACCTTC. Encoded protein: CASSDRWQGAGYGYTF.

This clonotype was counted many times. The rearrangement links TRBV12-3 or TRBV12-4 to TRBJ1-1; a weak D match, TRBD1 (5 bases). This CDR3 comprises 13 residues. Trimming took 4 bases from V and 6 from J, leaving 12 bases between them. CDR3 protein: CASSWGGIPEAFF. The CDR3 nucleotides read TGTGCCAGCAGTTGGGGCGGGATCCCTGAAGCTTTCTTT.

Only a few counts were recorded for this clonotype. The rearrangement links TRBV9 to TRBJ1-2; D is uncertain. The V gene's germline CDR1 is SGDLS and CDR2 YYNGEE. The ends were cut back, 3 bases at V and 10 bases at J, with 13 bases in the middle. This CDR3 contains 12 residues. CDR3 sequence (DNA): TGTGCCAGCAGCGCAGGATTCAAGGACTACACCTTC. This gives the protein CASSAGFKDYTF. Full variable domain (missing parts from reference TRBV9 and TRBJ1-2): DSGVTQTPKHLITATGQRVTLRCSPRSGDLSVYWYQQSLDQGLQFLIQYYNGEERAKGNILERFSAQQFPDLHSELNLSSLELGDSALYFCASSAGFKDYTFGSGTRLTVV.

This clonotype was detected a few times. V usage is TRBV6-7 and J usage is TRBJ1-5; D is unresolved. TRBV6-7 is an ORF, with its function uncertain. The CDR3 spans 17 residues. Trimming left V 6 bases short and J 2 bases short, with 20 bases between. Here the CDR3 DNA reads TGTGCCAGCAGCTACGAGGCCTTTCTCTTTGGCAATCAGCCCCAGCATTTT. It yields the protein CASSYEAFLFGNQPQHF.

This clonotype came up many times. The V and J genes are TRBV7-9 and TRBJ2-1; D is undetermined. CDR1 and CDR2 from the germline V gene are SEHNR and FQNEAQ (reference sequence). This CDR3 comprises 15 residues. V lost 4 bases to trimming and J lost 4 bases, with 14 bases between them. The CDR3 sequence: CASSSIRRAYNEQFF. CDR3 coding DNA: TGTGCCAGCAGCTCAATTCGACGGGCTTACAATGAGCAGTTCTTC.

The V and J genes are TRBV3-1 and TRBJ2-7; D ambiguous. The CDR3 spans 15 residues. Trimming removed 1 base from V and 0 bases from J, with 10 bases in between. The germline gives CDR1 LGHDT, CDR2 YNNKEL (reference sequence). The DNA of the CDR3 is TGTGCCAGCAGCCAAGGCTTCCAAAGCTCCTACGAGCAGTACTTC. This sequence encodes CASSQGFQSSYEQYF.

The sample holds a few counts of this clonotype. V is TRBV20-1 and J is TRBJ2-3; the match to TRBD2 covers 15 bases. Germline V lookup: CDR1 DFQATT, CDR2 SNEGSKA (reference sequence). V was clipped by 3 bases and J by 0 bases; unmatched bases: 7. This CDR3 is built from 18 residues. The CDR3 sequence: CSARAGTSGGTSTDTQYF. CDR3 coding DNA: TGCAGTGCTAGGGCAGGGACTAGCGGGGGGACTAGCACAGATACGCAGTATTTT.

The DNA for the CDR3 is TGTGCCAGCAGGGATTTAGGACCGAGTACAGATACGCAGTATTTT. Translated: CASRDLGPSTDTQYF. The rearrangement uses TRBV13 and TRBJ2-3; D unresolved. Trimming stripped 6 bases from V and 3 bases from J, with 16 bases between. Germline-derived CDR1 and CDR2 are PRHDT and FYEKMQ (reference sequence). This CDR3 contains 15 residues.

This clonotype showed up many times. V usage is TRBV14 and J usage is TRBJ2-3; 13 bases are shared with TRBD2. This CDR3 is 18 amino acids long. V lost 4 bases and J lost 1; bases outside the gene matches: 8. Germline CDR1 and CDR2: SGHDN and FVKESK. CDR3 region: CASSPRTSGRSRTDTQYF. The CDR3 DNA sequence: TGTGCCAGCAGCCCCAGGACTAGCGGGAGATCACGCACAGATACGCAGTATTTT.

There are a few counts of this clonotype. The chain combines TRBV6-5 with TRBJ1-2; D unclear. Trimming left V 8 bases short and J 4 bases short, with 8 bases between. The germline V gene has CDR1 MNHEY and CDR2 SVGAGI. The CDR3 has 11 residues. The CDR3 loop is CASGPSYGYTF. CDR3 bases: TGTGCCAGCGGCCCCTCCTATGGCTACACCTTC.

The chain links TRBV30 to TRBJ2-1; no clear D gene. The V end lost 0 bases, the J end lost 2 bases, and 8 bases lay between the germline ends. This CDR3 is 14 amino acids long. CDR1 is GTSNPN and CDR2 is SVGIG in the germline V gene (reference sequence). The CDR3 sequence is CAWSVGFTYNEQFF. DNA for the CDR3: TGTGCCTGGAGTGTGGGGTTTACCTACAATGAGCAGTTCTTC.

A few counts support this clonotype. The V call is TRBV6-6, the J call TRBJ2-1; D remains unclear. This CDR3 is built from 16 residues. V was cut by 0 bases and J by 2 bases, with 11 bases left in between. The germline V gene encodes CDR1 MNHNY and CDR2 SVGAGI (reference sequence). DNA of the CDR3: TGTGCCAGCAGTTACTCGGTCGGCCGGGCCTACAATGAGCAGTTCTTC. It codes for CASSYSVGRAYNEQFF.

On this clonotype itself: A much larger clone lies a single base off, so this may be a read error. The chain is built from TRBV20-1 and TRBJ2-7; 9 bases are a match to TRBD2. The CDR3 is 15 residues long. Germline V gives CDR1 DFQATT, CDR2 SNEGSKA (reference sequence). Trimming cost V 0 bases and J 5 bases; bases outside gene matches: 8. DNA for the CDR3: TGCAGTGCTAGAGATCGCCTAGCGGGGTCCAACGAGCAGTACTTC. Translating gives CSARDRLAGSNEQYF.

This sequence joins TRBV16 and TRBJ1-2, with D unresolved. The CDR3 is 14 residues long. Trimming cost V 2 bases and J 4 bases, with 11 bases left between them. CDR1 KGHSY and CDR2 FQNENV come from the germline V gene. The CDR3 is CASSQAWSTYGYTF. For the CDR3, the DNA is TGTGCCAGCAGCCAAGCGTGGTCCACCTATGGCTACACCTTC.

The CDR3 sequence: CSASVGGDTQYF. The DNA of the CDR3 is TGCAGTGCTAGTGTCGGAGGAGATACGCAGTATTTT. The J gene is TRBJ2-3, the V gene TRBV20-1, with D possibly matching TRBD2 (5 bases). The CDR3 runs to 12 residues. V lost 3 bases to trimming and J lost 5 bases, with 9 bases between them. Germline values: CDR1 DFQATT, CDR2 SNEGSKA (reference sequence).

The V call is TRBV7-6, the J call TRBJ2-2, with D uncertain. The CDR3 covers 15 residues. Trimming removed 1 base at V and 7 bases at J, with 13 bases between. The germline V gene has CDR1 SGHVS and CDR2 FNYEAQ. CDR3 protein: CASSLGVSAGGELFF. In DNA, the CDR3 is TGTGCCAGCAGCTTAGGGGTTTCGGCTGGCGGGGAGCTGTTTTTT.